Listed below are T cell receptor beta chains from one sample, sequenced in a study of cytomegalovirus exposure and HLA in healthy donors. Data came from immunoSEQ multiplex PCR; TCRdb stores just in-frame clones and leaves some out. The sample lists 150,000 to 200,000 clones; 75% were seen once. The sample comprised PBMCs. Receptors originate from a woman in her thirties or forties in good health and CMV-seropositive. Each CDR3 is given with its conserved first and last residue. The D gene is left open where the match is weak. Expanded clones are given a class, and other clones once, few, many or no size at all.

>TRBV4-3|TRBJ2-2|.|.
CASSQDSSGTGELFF
TGCGCCAGCAGCCAAGATAGCAGCGGCACCGGGGAGCTGTTTTTT
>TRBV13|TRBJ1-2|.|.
CASSLGGGGLSYGYTF
TGTGCCAGCAGCCTCGGGGGTGGAGGACTATCCTATGGCTACACCTTC
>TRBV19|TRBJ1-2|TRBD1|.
CASSERDRSRNTF
TGTGCCAGTAGTGAAAGGGACAGGTCGAGGAACACCTTC
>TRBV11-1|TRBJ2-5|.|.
CASSYTGTWEETQYF
TGTGCCAGCAGCTACACCGGGACTTGGGAAGAGACCCAGTACTTC
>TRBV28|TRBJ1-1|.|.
CASSLPVTNTEAFF
TGTGCCAGCAGTTTACCAGTGACTAACACTGAAGCTTTCTTT
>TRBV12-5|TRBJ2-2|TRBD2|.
CASGLSLGAGGSTGELFF
TGTGCTAGTGGTTTGAGTTTGGGGGCGGGAGGAAGCACCGGGGAGCTGTTTTTT
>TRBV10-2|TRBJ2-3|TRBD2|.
CASSTLAGLDTQYF
TGCGCCAGCAGTACGCTAGCGGGATTAGATACGCAGTATTTT
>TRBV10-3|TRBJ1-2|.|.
CAISEGDTNGYTF
TGTGCCATCAGCGAGGGGGACACGAATGGCTACACCTTC
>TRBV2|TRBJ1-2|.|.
CASSDYANRPGYTF
TGTGCCAGCAGTGATTATGCTAATCGTCCTGGCTACACCTTC
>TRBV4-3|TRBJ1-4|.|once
CASSQDGAGANEKLFF
TGCGCCAGCAGCCAAGATGGGGCAGGGGCTAATGAAAAACTGTTTTTT
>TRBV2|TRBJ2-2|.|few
CASSELGQNTGELFF
TGTGCCAGCAGTGAATTGGGGCAAAACACCGGGGAGCTGTTTTTT
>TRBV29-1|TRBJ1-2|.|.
CSVESGGRGGYTF
TGCAGCGTTGAGAGCGGGGGGCGGGGAGGCTACACCTTC
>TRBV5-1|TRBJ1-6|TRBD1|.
CASSYGTGLPLHF
TGCGCCAGCAGCTACGGGACAGGGTTACCCCTCCACTTT
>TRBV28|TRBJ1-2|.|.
CASSEASYGYTF
TGTGCCAGCAGTGAAGCTTCTTATGGCTACACCTTC
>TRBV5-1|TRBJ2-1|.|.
CASSLGLQGSYNEQFF
TGCGCCAGCAGCTTAGGCCTACAGGGCTCCTACAATGAGCAGTTCTTC
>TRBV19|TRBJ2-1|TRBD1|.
CASSPQGTGKNEQFF
TGTGCCAGTAGTCCTCAGGGGACAGGGAAAAATGAGCAGTTCTTC
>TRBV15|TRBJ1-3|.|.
CATSRVAGGSGNTIYF
TGTGCCACCAGCAGAGTAGCGGGGGGCTCTGGAAACACCATATATTTT
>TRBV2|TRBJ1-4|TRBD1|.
CASMLGQGRSEKLFF
TGTGCCAGCATGCTTGGACAGGGGCGGAGTGAAAAACTGTTTTTT
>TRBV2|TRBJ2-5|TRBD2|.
CASSGLAGWETQYF
TGTGCCAGCAGTGGACTAGCGGGATGGGAGACCCAGTACTTC
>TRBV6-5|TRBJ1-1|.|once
CASSYVQGEAFF
TGTGCCAGCAGTTACGTACAGGGTGAAGCTTTCTTT
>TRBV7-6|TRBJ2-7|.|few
CASSSGAREQYF
TGTGCCAGCAGCTCAGGGGCGCGGGAGCAGTACTTC
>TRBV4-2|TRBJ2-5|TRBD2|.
CASSPGTSAQETQYF
TGTGCCAGCAGCCCCGGGACTAGCGCCCAAGAGACCCAGTACTTC